One and the same sample provided the 26 T cell receptor beta chains below, sequenced in a study of CD4+ T cells in melanoma. Generated by immunoSEQ multiplex PCR, the TCRdb table keeps only in-frame clones and is missing some. The table has around 110,000 clones, 92% seen once; the top ten hold around 3.3%. Material for sequencing was peripheral blood. These receptors all come from a human donor with melanoma.

This rearrangement joins TRBV6-6 to TRBJ2-7; D unclear. CDR3 size: 13 residues. V lost 2 bases, J lost 1 base, and 6 bases lay in between. Germline CDR1 MNHNY, CDR2 SVGAGI (reference sequence). The CDR3 protein is CASSYTASYEQYF. CDR3 DNA: TGTGCCAGCAGTTACACGGCGTCCTACGAGCAGTACTTC.

The gene calls are TRBV19 and TRBJ2-7; 10 nucleotides agree with TRBD1. V shed 5 bases, J shed 6 bases, and the junction held 13 bases outside the gene matches. The V gene's germline CDR1 is LNHDA and CDR2 SQIVND (reference sequence). The CDR3 is 16 amino acids. CDR3 sequence (DNA): TGTGCCAGTAGTCTGAATCCGGGACAGGGGCTCTTCGAGCAGTACTTC. It specifies CASSLNPGQGLFEQYF.

The V call is TRBV19, the J call TRBJ1-5; D might be TRBD1 (6 bases). V was shortened by 8 bases and J by 1 base, with 12 bases between the two germline ends. The germline V gene has CDR1 LNHDA and CDR2 SQIVND (reference sequence). This CDR3 spans 14 amino acids. CDR3 loop: CASVLQGSNQPQHF. As DNA, the CDR3 is TGTGCCAGTGTTCTACAGGGAAGCAATCAGCCCCAGCATTTT.

The V gene is TRBV7-2, the J gene TRBJ2-3, with TRBD1 as a possible D gene (5 bases). There are 17 residues in the CDR3. V shed 1 base and J shed 6 bases, with 20 bases lying between them. Germline V lookup: CDR1 SGHTA, CDR2 FQGNSA. CDR3: CASSLVGGRDFGDTQYF. The CDR3 coding sequence is TGTGCCAGCAGCTTAGTAGGCGGCAGGGATTTCGGGGATACGCAGTATTTT.

This rearrangement joins TRBV5-1 to TRBJ2-5, with a possible D match to TRBD1 (6 bases). Trimming removed 0 bases at V and 4 bases at J, with 16 bases between. The CDR3 covers 16 residues. The germline CDR1 and CDR2 sequences are SGHRS and YFSETQ. CDR3: CASSLGQALRGETQYF. CDR3 nucleotide sequence: TGCGCCAGCAGCTTGGGACAGGCCCTAAGGGGAGAGACCCAGTACTTC. The whole variable domain, remainder taken from reference TRBV5-1 and TRBJ2-5, is KAGVTQTPRYLIKTRGQQVTLSCSPISGHRSVSWYQQTPGQGLQFLFEYFSETQRNKGNFPGRFSGRQFSNSRSEMNVSTLELGDSALYLCASSLGQALRGETQYFGPGTRLLVL.

This clone was counted a single time. The chain employs TRBV7-2 and TRBJ2-7, with D unresolved. Per germline, CDR1 SGHTA and CDR2 FQGNSA. Between the trimmed V and J ends, which lost 2 bases and 6 bases, there was a span of 11 bases. CDR3 length: 13 amino acids. The CDR3 region is CASSLWRSVEQYF. The CDR3 DNA is TGTGCCAGCAGCTTATGGAGATCCGTCGAGCAGTACTTC.

This clone was counted a few times. The CDR3 nucleotides read TGCGCCAGCAGCCAAGAAGTACAGTACTATGGCTACACCTTC. Its translation: CASSQEVQYYGYTF. The chain is built from TRBV4-3 and TRBJ1-2; D ambiguous. The germline CDR1 and CDR2 sequences are LGHNA and YSLEER. The CDR3 contains 14 residues. V was clipped by 0 bases and J by 3 bases, with 8 bases between them.

The chain couples TRBV5-1 to TRBJ1-4; the match to TRBD1 covers 12 bases. This CDR3 comprises 15 residues. Germline V gene lookup returns CDR1 SGHRS and CDR2 YFSETQ. The V and J ends lost 4 bases and 7 bases, in that order; junction bases with no gene match: 5. DNA of the CDR3: TGCGCCAGCAGCCAGGGACAGGGGGCGGTTGAAAAACTGTTTTTT. The encoded protein is CASSQGQGAVEKLFF.

The gene calls are TRBV5-1 and TRBJ2-2; 9 bases align to TRBD1. Germline trimming cut 6 bases from V and 3 bases from J; bases unmatched to any gene: 6. CDR3 length: 15 residues. CDR1 is SGHRS and CDR2 is YFSETQ in the germline V gene. The CDR3, as DNA: TGCGCCAGCACGGAGACAGGGGGTTACACCGGGGAGCTGTTTTTT. Its translation is CASTETGGYTGELFF. Using reference TRBV5-1 and TRBJ2-2 for the parts outside the CDR3, the full variable domain is KAGVTQTPRYLIKTRGQQVTLSCSPISGHRSVSWYQQTPGQGLQFLFEYFSETQRNKGNFPGRFSGRQFSNSRSEMNVSTLELGDSALYLCASTETGGYTGELFFGEGSRLTVL.

This chain uses TRBV19 with TRBJ2-2, with D maybe TRBD1 (6 bases). Trimming shortened V by 0 bases and J by 1 base, and 12 bases separated the two germline ends. CDR1 and CDR2 (germline): LNHDA, SQIVND (reference sequence). This CDR3 comprises 17 residues. In nucleotides, the CDR3 is TGTGCCAGTAGTATAGATCCGTACAGGGTGAACACCGGGGAGCTGTTTTTT. This translates into CASSIDPYRVNTGELFF. Full variable domain (rest looked up from reference TRBV19 and TRBJ2-2): DGGITQSPKYLFRKEGQNVTLSCEQNLNHDAMYWYRQDPGQGLRLIYYSQIVNDFQKGDIAEGYSVSREKKESFPLTVTSAQKNPTAFYLCASSIDPYRVNTGELFFGEGSRLTVL.

This clone has just one count. This chain links TRBV7-6 with TRBJ1-2, with D possibly TRBD1 on 5 matching bases. Trimming left V 3 bases short and J 8 bases short, with 10 bases between. Germline lookup yields CDR1 SGHVS and CDR2 FNYEAQ. The CDR3 has 12 residues. The CDR3 DNA is TGTGCCAGCAGCTTTTCCAGGGAAGGCTACACCTTC. Its translation is CASSFSREGYTF.

The CDR3 sequence: CASSLVRTSGSGGETQYF. The DNA of the CDR3 is TGCGCCAGCAGCTTGGTGCGGACTAGCGGGAGCGGGGGAGAGACCCAGTACTTC. The chain carries TRBV5-1 and TRBJ2-5; TRBD2 matches at 13 bases. Germline trimming cut 0 bases from V and 4 bases from J; bases unmatched to any gene: 9. Looked up from germline, CDR1 is SGHRS and CDR2 is YFSETQ. The CDR3 covers 18 residues.

The chain joins TRBV11-1 to TRBJ2-7; a possible D gene is TRBD2 (5 bases). CDR1 is SGHAT, CDR2 FQDESV, per germline (reference sequence). This CDR3 has 13 residues. Trimming took 1 base from V and 1 from J, leaving 5 bases between them. CDR3 in amino acids: CASSLGGSYEQYF. The CDR3 nucleotides read TGTGCCAGCAGCTTAGGCGGGTCCTACGAGCAGTACTTC.

V usage is TRBV4-1 and J usage is TRBJ2-1; TRBD2 might be the D (6 bases). Per the germline V gene, CDR1 is MGHRA and CDR2 is YSYEKL. V dropped 4 bases and J dropped 4 bases, with 17 bases sitting between them. This CDR3 region has 16 residues. Written as DNA, the CDR3 is TGCGCCAGCAGCCCAACCAGGGAGGCCCGATACAATGAGCAGTTCTTC. It specifies CASSPTREARYNEQFF.

The chain is built from TRBV5-4 and TRBJ2-7, with 8 bases matching TRBD1. The V gene end was trimmed by 4 bases and the J gene end by 4 bases; junction bases not matched to a gene: 7. Germline assignment: CDR1 SGHNT and CDR2 YYREEE (reference sequence). The CDR3 spans 14 residues. The CDR3 coding sequence is TGTGCCAGCAGCACTGACAGGGGCATGTACGAGCAGTACTTC. This encodes CASSTDRGMYEQYF.

The chain carries TRBV11-2 and TRBJ1-6, with D unclear. This CDR3 spans 13 amino acids. The V gene's germline CDR1 is SGHAT and CDR2 FQNNGV. Trimming pared 0 bases from V and 5 bases from J, leaving 2 bases between. This chain's CDR3 is CASSLDHNSPLHF. CDR3 nucleotide sequence: TGTGCCAGCAGCTTAGATCATAATTCACCCCTCCACTTT.

The V call is TRBV19, the J call TRBJ1-4; 9 bases are shared with TRBD1. CDR1 and CDR2 (germline): LNHDA, SQIVND (reference sequence). The CDR3 has 17 residues. The V segment lost 6 bases and the J segment 0 bases; nucleotides outside the gene matches: 8. CDR3 DNA sequence: TGTGCCAGTAGGGACAGGGGAGGTTCTGCAACTAATGAAAAACTGTTTTTT. Its translation: CASRDRGGSATNEKLFF.

The rearrangement links TRBV5-6 to TRBJ2-7; perhaps TRBD1 as D (5 bases). The CDR3 extends over 12 amino acids. Germline V gene lookup returns CDR1 SGHDT and CDR2 YYEEEE. Trimming took 10 bases from V and 12 from J, leaving 23 bases between them. The CDR3, as DNA: TGTGCCTCGAAGTCCCAGGGCAGTGTCCCGTACTTC. It is translated as CASKSQGSVPYF.

This clone was counted once. This chain joins TRBV19 and TRBJ1-2, with 7 bases lining up with TRBD1. V shed 10 bases, J shed 2 bases, and the junction held 10 bases outside the gene matches. CDR3 length equals 14 residues. CDR1 is LNHDA and CDR2 is SQIVND in the germline V gene (reference sequence). As DNA, the CDR3 is TGTGCCACTCACTCCCTGACAGGGAACTATGGCTACACCTTC. This translates into CATHSLTGNYGYTF.

The gene calls are TRBV5-5 and TRBJ1-5, with a tentative D call TRBD1 (6 bases). Per the germline V gene, CDR1 is SGHKS and CDR2 is YYEKEE (reference sequence). Trimming took 5 bases from V and 0 from J, leaving 21 bases between them. This CDR3 is built from 18 residues. CDR3 sequence reads: CASRQGGTGDHSNQPQHF. Here the CDR3 DNA reads TGTGCCAGCAGGCAAGGGGGGACCGGAGATCATAGCAATCAGCCCCAGCATTTT. The variable domain in full, completed from reference TRBV5-5 and TRBJ1-5, reads DAGVTQSPTHLIKTRGQQVTLRCSPISGHKSVSWYQQVLGQGPQFIFQYYEKEERGRGNFPDRFSARQFPNYSSELNVNALLLGDSALYLCASRQGGTGDHSNQPQHFGDGTRLSIL.

The V call is TRBV28, the J call TRBJ2-2, with no clear D. The germline gives CDR1 MDHEN, CDR2 SYDVKM. Trimming stripped 8 bases from V and 6 bases from J, with 7 bases between. This CDR3 contains 11 residues. CDR3 DNA sequence: TGTGCCAGCGAGTCGGCCGGGGAGCTGTTTTTT. It codes for CASESAGELFF.

The V and J genes are TRBV6-1 and TRBJ2-6; D is uncertain. V was trimmed by 6 bases and J by 6 bases, leaving 12 bases between them. Per germline, CDR1 MNHNS and CDR2 SASEGT. This CDR3 is 14 amino acids long. The CDR3 here is CASSIGSSANVLTF. The CDR3 DNA sequence: TGTGCCAGCAGCATAGGATCGTCGGCCAACGTCCTGACTTTC.

This clone has more than one count but fewer than ten. The gene calls are TRBV19 and TRBJ2-2, with D perhaps TRBD1 (6 bases). Germline-derived CDR1 and CDR2 are LNHDA and SQIVND (reference sequence). Trimming pared 7 bases from V and 4 bases from J, leaving 31 bases between. CDR3 size: 20 residues. CDR3 residues: CASMPRPSSGESRFTGELFF. CDR3 sequence (DNA): TGTGCCAGTATGCCCCGGCCCTCCTCAGGGGAGTCCAGATTCACCGGGGAGCTGTTTTTT.

CDR3 sequence (DNA): TGCGCCAGCAGCCAGCAGCTTGGGGGGCCTGGCTACACCTTC. Amino acid sequence: CASSQQLGGPGYTF. The J gene is TRBJ1-2, the V gene TRBV4-1; the D gene is possibly TRBD1 (6 bases). The germline V gene encodes CDR1 MGHRA and CDR2 YSYEKL. The V and J ends lost 3 bases and 7 bases respectively, with 15 bases between them. The CDR3 has 14 amino acids.

This clone is a singleton in its sample. CDR3 region: CASSDGLKGNTGELFF. In DNA form, the CDR3 reads TGTGCCAGCAGCGATGGACTAAAGGGGAACACCGGGGAGCTGTTTTTT. The V call is TRBV6-6, the J call TRBJ2-2; TRBD2 is a possible D gene (6 bases). Trimming took 6 bases from V and 1 from J, leaving 15 bases between them. Germline lookup yields CDR1 MNHNY and CDR2 SVGAGI (reference sequence). The CDR3 spans 16 residues.

For the CDR3, the DNA is TGTGCCAGCAGCTCCGACCGGTGGCGGACCGGGGAGCTGTTTTTT. This sequence encodes CASSSDRWRTGELFF. V usage is TRBV7-2 and J usage is TRBJ2-2; D unresolved. V dropped 4 bases and J dropped 5 bases, with 14 bases sitting between them. From germline, CDR1 is SGHTA and CDR2 FQGNSA. The CDR3 consists of 15 residues.